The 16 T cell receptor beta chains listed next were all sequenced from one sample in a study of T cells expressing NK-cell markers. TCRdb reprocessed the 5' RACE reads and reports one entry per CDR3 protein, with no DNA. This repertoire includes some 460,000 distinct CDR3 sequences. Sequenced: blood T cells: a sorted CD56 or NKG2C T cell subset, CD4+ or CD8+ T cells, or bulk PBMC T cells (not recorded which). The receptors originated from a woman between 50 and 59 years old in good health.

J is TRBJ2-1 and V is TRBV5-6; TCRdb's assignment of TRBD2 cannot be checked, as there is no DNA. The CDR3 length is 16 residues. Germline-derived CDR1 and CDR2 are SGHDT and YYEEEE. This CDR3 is CASSGLAKSSYNEQFF.

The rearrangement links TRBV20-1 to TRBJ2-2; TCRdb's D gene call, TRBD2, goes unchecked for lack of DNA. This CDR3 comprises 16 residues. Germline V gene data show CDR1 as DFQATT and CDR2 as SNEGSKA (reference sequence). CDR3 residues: CSARGAGVADTGELFF.

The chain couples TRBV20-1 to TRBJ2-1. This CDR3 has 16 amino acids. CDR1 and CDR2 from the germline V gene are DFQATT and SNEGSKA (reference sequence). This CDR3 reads CSARDIGRNTYNEQFF.

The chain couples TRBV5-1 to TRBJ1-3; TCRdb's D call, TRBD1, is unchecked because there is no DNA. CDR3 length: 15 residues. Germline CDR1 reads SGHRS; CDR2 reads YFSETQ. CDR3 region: CASSHTGGTGNTIYF. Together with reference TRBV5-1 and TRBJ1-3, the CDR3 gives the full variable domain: KAGVTQTPRYLIKTRGQQVTLSCSPISGHRSVSWYQQTPGQGLQFLFEYFSETQRNKGNFPGRFSGRQFSNSRSEMNVSTLELGDSALYLCASSHTGGTGNTIYFGEGSWLTVV.

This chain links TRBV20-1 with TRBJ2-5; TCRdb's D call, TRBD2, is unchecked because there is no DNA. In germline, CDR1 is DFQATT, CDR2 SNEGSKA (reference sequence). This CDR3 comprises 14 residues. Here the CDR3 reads CSALAGGVQETQYF.

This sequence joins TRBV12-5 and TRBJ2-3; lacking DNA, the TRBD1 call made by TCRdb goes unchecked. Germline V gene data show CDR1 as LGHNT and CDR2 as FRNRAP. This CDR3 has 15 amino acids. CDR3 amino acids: CASGTGTGNTDTQYF.

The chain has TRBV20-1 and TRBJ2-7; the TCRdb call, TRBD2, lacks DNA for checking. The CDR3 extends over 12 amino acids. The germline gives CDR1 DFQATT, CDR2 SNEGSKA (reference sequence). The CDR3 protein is CSARVSGYEQYF.

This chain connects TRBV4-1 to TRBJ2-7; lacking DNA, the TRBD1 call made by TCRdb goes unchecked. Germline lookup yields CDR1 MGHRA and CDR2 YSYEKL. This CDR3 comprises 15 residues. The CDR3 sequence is CASSQEWDTSYEQYF.

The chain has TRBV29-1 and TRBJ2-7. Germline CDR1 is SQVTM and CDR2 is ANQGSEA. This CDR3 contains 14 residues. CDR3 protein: CSVGFRLSSYEQYF.

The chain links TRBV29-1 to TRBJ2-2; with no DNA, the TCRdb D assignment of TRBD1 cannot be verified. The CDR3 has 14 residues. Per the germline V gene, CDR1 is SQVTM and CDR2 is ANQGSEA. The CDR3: CSGSLTGSTGSCFF.

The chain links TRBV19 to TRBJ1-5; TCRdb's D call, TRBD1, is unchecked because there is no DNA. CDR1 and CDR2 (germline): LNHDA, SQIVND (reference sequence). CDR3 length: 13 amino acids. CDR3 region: CASSIGADQPQHF.

This CDR3 is CSATIVRSNEQFF. The chain employs TRBV20-1 and TRBJ2-1. The CDR3 is made up of 13 amino acids. CDR1 DFQATT and CDR2 SNEGSKA come from the germline V gene (reference sequence).

This CDR3 is CASSLGLAGQTQYF. This rearrangement joins TRBV7-2 to TRBJ2-5; TCRdb lists TRBD2, though no DNA is available to test this call. The CDR3 is made up of 14 amino acids. Germline assignment: CDR1 SGHTA and CDR2 FQGNSA.

Here the CDR3 reads CASNRDRVVYNEQFF. This chain joins TRBV10-2 and TRBJ2-1; as DNA is missing, the TRBD1 call by TCRdb cannot be tested. The CDR3 loop spans 15 amino acids. Germline-derived CDR1 and CDR2 are WSHSY and SAAADI.

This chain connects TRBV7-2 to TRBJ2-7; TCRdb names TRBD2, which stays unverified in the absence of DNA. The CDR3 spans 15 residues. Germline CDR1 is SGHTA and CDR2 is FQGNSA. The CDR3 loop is CASSLGASGTYEQYF. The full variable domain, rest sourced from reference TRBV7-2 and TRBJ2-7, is GAGVSQSPSNKVTEKGKDVELRCDPISGHTALYWYRQSLGQGLEFLIYFQGNSAPDKSGLPSDRFSAERTGGSVSTLTIQRTQQEDSAVYLCASSLGASGTYEQYFGPGTRLTVT.

The CDR3 spells CASSQPTGGFYGYTF. This chain uses TRBV4-1 with TRBJ1-2; the D call of TRBD1 rests on TCRdb alone, since no DNA is present to check it. The CDR3 covers 15 residues. Germline assignment: CDR1 MGHRA and CDR2 YSYEKL.